These T cell receptor beta chains were read from a single sample in a study of post-analysis software for immune sequencing data. MiXCR was run by TCRdb on the PCR reads, yielding one entry per CDR3 protein. This sample yields approximately 730,000 distinct CDR3 sequences, of which about 43% are seen a single time; 4.9% belongs to the top ten. The material sequenced was blood. Receptors were obtained from a girl aged 5-17 years with multiple sclerosis. The CDR3 runs from the conserved cysteine through the conserved F or W. D genes are given only for firm matches. Only some rows state a clone size, as once, few, many or a class for expanded clones.

TGCAGTGCACCATCCCCGGGCGCTCGGAGAGAGACCCAGTACTTC | CSAPSPGARRETQYF | NA | TRBJ2-5 | few | TRBV20-1
TGCAGCGTTGATGTCCAGGGGGCGGAAAAACTGTTTTTT | CSVDVQGAEKLFF | TRBD1 | TRBJ1-4 | NA | TRBV29-1
TGTGCCACCAGCAGTGAAGCTACTGAGCAGTTCTTC | CATSSEATEQFF | NA | TRBJ2-1 | NA | TRBV15
TGTGCCACCAGCAGAGTTCCAGGCCTCCAAGAGACCCAGTACTTC | CATSRVPGLQETQYF | NA | TRBJ2-5 | NA | TRBV15
TGTGCCAGCAGTTTATCATGGGGAGCGTCCTACGAGCAGTACTTC | CASSLSWGASYEQYF | NA | TRBJ2-7 | few | TRBV27
TGTGCCACCAGTGCTCAACTAGCGGCCTCCTACAATGAGCAGTTCTTC | CATSAQLAASYNEQFF | TRBD2 | TRBJ2-1 | NA | TRBV24-1
TGTGCCAGCAGTTCCCGACTAGCGGACCAAGAGACCCAGTACTTC | CASSSRLADQETQYF | TRBD2 | TRBJ2-5 | NA | TRBV28
TGCAGTGCTAGAGAGCCTAGCATATCCTACAATGAGCAGTTCTTC | CSAREPSISYNEQFF | NA | TRBJ2-1 | NA | TRBV20-1
TGTGCCAGCAGCTACCAGACCGGGGAGCTGTTTTTT | CASSYQTGELFF | NA | TRBJ2-2 | NA | TRBV5-6
TGCGCCAGCACTCCGGGACTGCCCGGAGATACGCAGTATTTT | CASTPGLPGDTQYF | NA | TRBJ2-3 | NA | TRBV5-1
TGCAGCGTTGAAGTGTTAGTGGGAGTGAAAGAGACCCAGTACTTC | CSVEVLVGVKETQYF | NA | TRBJ2-5 | NA | TRBV29-1
TGTGCCAGCAGCTTAGACAGCGGGAAGCACAATGAGCAGTTCTTC | CASSLDSGKHNEQFF | TRBD2 | TRBJ2-1 | few | TRBV7-9
TGTGCCAGCAGTTTGACTATTTCCTACGAGCAGTACTTC | CASSLTISYEQYF | NA | TRBJ2-7 | NA | TRBV27
TGTGCCAGCAGTACTCCGGGACTAGCGGTGGGGAGTGGGGCCAACGTCCTGACTTTC | CASSTPGLAVGSGANVLTF | TRBD2 | TRBJ2-6 | NA | TRBV28
TGTGCCAGCAGCGCCCCCGGACTAGCGGGCGAGCAGTACTTC | CASSAPGLAGEQYF | TRBD2 | TRBJ2-7 | NA | TRBV9
TGTGCCAGCAGTGCGGGACAGATCACTGAAGCTTTCTTT | CASSAGQITEAFF | TRBD1 | TRBJ1-1 | few | TRBV12-3/TRBV12-4
TGTGCCAGCAGTTACTCGGGGGCCAGGAACTACGAGCAGTACTTC | CASSYSGARNYEQYF | NA | TRBJ2-7 | NA | TRBV6-5
TGTGCCGCCAGTGATTCGACCGAGAACGAGCAGTTCTTC | CAASDSTENEQFF | NA | TRBJ2-1 | NA | TRBV24-1
TGTGCCAGCAGGGACAGGGGGCACAGCGAGCAGTACTTC | CASRDRGHSEQYF | TRBD1 | TRBJ2-7 | NA | TRBV6-5
TGCAGCGCCCCGGGACAGGCTACAGATACGCAGTATTTT | CSAPGQATDTQYF | TRBD1 | TRBJ2-3 | NA | TRBV29-1
TGCAGCGTTGAACCAACCGGACAGGGCTACACTGAAGCTTTCTTT | CSVEPTGQGYTEAFF | TRBD1 | TRBJ1-1 | few | TRBV29-1
TGCAGCGCCGCCGGACTAGCGGGAGCAGTGGTATACGACGAGCAGTACTTC | CSAAGLAGAVVYDEQYF | TRBD2 | TRBJ2-7 | NA | TRBV29-1
TGCAGTGTCCCGGACAATGCAAAGGGGACGCAGTATTTT | CSVPDNAKGTQYF | NA | TRBJ2-3 | NA | TRBV20-1
TGTGCCAGCAGGACGAGCGGGAGAACTCGGGAGACCCAGTACTTC | CASRTSGRTRETQYF | TRBD2 | TRBJ2-5 | NA | TRBV25-1
TGTGCCAGCAGCCTACTGGAAGAGGATGAGCAGTTCTTC | CASSLLEEDEQFF | NA | TRBJ2-1 | NA | TRBV7-9
TGTGCCAGCAGACGGACTAGCGAAACCTACGAGCAGTACTTC | CASRRTSETYEQYF | TRBD2 | TRBJ2-7 | few | TRBV6-1
TGTGCCAGCGGATTCGGGGGCAATCAGCCCCAGCATTTT | CASGFGGNQPQHF | NA | TRBJ1-5 | NA | TRBV27
TGTGCCATCAGTGGCCGGGCGGAGTCTAGCACAGATACGCAGTATTTT | CAISGRAESSTDTQYF | NA | TRBJ2-3 | NA | TRBV10-3
TGTGCCAGCAGTCCTCACGTGGGTGCGTCGGGTGGCTACACCTTC | CASSPHVGASGGYTF | NA | TRBJ1-2 | few | TRBV12-3/TRBV12-4
TGTGCCAGCAGCCAAGGCCCAGGGGAGGGGACAGATACGCAGTATTTT | CASSQGPGEGTDTQYF | NA | TRBJ2-3 | NA | TRBV3-1
TGCAGCGCGACCATGACAGGGGTCCAGGGGGAGCAGTACTTC | CSATMTGVQGEQYF | TRBD1 | TRBJ2-5 | few | TRBV20-1
TGTGCCATCAAAGAGGGGGTAGGCAATCAGCCCCAGCATTTT | CAIKEGVGNQPQHF | NA | TRBJ1-5 | NA | TRBV6-1
TGTGCCAGCAGCGGACAACAGGGAGGATACGAAAAACTGTTTTTT | CASSGQQGGYEKLFF | NA | TRBJ1-4 | NA | TRBV9
TGCAGCGTATCGACAGGACCGAACACTGAAGCTTTCTTT | CSVSTGPNTEAFF | NA | TRBJ1-1 | NA | TRBV29-1
TGTGCCAGCTCACCCTGGGAGACCGACTACGAGCAGTACTTC | CASSPWETDYEQYF | NA | TRBJ2-7 | few | TRBV18
TGCAGCGTTGTCGGGGGCCCAGATACGCAGTATTTT | CSVVGGPDTQYF | NA | TRBJ2-3 | NA | TRBV29-1
TGTGCCAGCAGCTTCTTCACACGAGGGGTTTACGAGCAGTACTTC | CASSFFTRGVYEQYF | NA | TRBJ2-7 | NA | TRBV13
TGTGCCAGCAGCTTGCGGGGAAATGAAAAACTGTTTTTT | CASSLRGNEKLFF | NA | TRBJ1-4 | few | TRBV13
TGTGCCAGCAGTTACTCGATAGGAGGGGCCCCTACCTACGAGCAGTACTTC | CASSYSIGGAPTYEQYF | NA | TRBJ2-7 | few | TRBV6-2/TRBV6-3
TGTGCCAGCAGTTTAGCGTCAGGACTAGCGGGAGATGAGCAGTTCTTC | CASSLASGLAGDEQFF | TRBD2 | TRBJ2-1 | NA | TRBV7-8
TGCAGCGTTGACCCAGCCAAAAACATTCAGTACTTC | CSVDPAKNIQYF | NA | TRBJ2-4 | NA | TRBV29-1
TGTGCCAGCAGGATCCTGCAGGGTTGGGGGAACACTGAAGCTTTCTTT | CASRILQGWGNTEAFF | NA | TRBJ1-1 | NA | TRBV5-6
TGCAGCGCCAGACAGGGGCTCAATCAGCCCCAGCATTTT | CSARQGLNQPQHF | TRBD1 | TRBJ1-5 | NA | TRBV29-1
TGTGCCAGCAGCCAAACCGGGACAACCAATGAGCAGTTCTTC | CASSQTGTTNEQFF | NA | TRBJ2-1 | NA | TRBV7-2
TGTGCCAGCAGCCTCCAAGGGACGGCTAACTATGGCTACACCTTC | CASSLQGTANYGYTF | NA | TRBJ1-2 | few | TRBV9
TGTGCCAGCAGTCCGACTAGCAGACTCCAAGAGACCCAGTACTTC | CASSPTSRLQETQYF | TRBD2 | TRBJ2-5 | NA | TRBV6-5
TGCAGCGTTGAAGTTGGTTTAGCGGGACTAGCGGGATACGAGCAGTACTTC | CSVEVGLAGLAGYEQYF | TRBD2 | TRBJ2-7 | NA | TRBV29-1
TGCAGTGCTTATCTAGCGGGAGCTAGGGACGAGCAGTACTTC | CSAYLAGARDEQYF | TRBD2 | TRBJ2-7 | few | TRBV20-1
TGCAGCGTTGCTGACGGATCATCCTACGAGCAGTACTTC | CSVADGSSYEQYF | NA | TRBJ2-7 | once | TRBV29-1
TGTGCCAGCAGCTTAGGGGAGGGTTCGGGAGGGCAGTTCTTC | CASSLGEGSGGQFF | TRBD2 | TRBJ2-1 | NA | TRBV7-6
TGTGCCAGCAGGGGACCGACAGGGAAGTCTGGGGCCAACGTCCTGACTTTC | CASRGPTGKSGANVLTF | TRBD1 | TRBJ2-6 | few | TRBV28
TGTGCCAGCAGTCCCACAGGGACCTCCTACGAGCAGTACTTC | CASSPTGTSYEQYF | NA | TRBJ2-7 | NA | TRBV12-3/TRBV12-4
TGCAGCGTGTTGGGCGGACCTACCTACAATGAGCAGTACTTC | CSVLGGPTYNEQYF | NA | TRBJ2-7 | NA | TRBV29-1
TGTGCCAGCAGTGACGACGTCGGTGAGCAGTACTTC | CASSDDVGEQYF | NA | TRBJ2-7 | NA | TRBV25-1
TGTGCCAGCAGTGCGAGACAGGGCGAGGGCTACACCTTC | CASSARQGEGYTF | TRBD1 | TRBJ1-2 | NA | TRBV28
TGTGCCAGCAGCTTTCATCCCCGGACTAGCACAGATACGCAGTATTTT | CASSFHPRTSTDTQYF | NA | TRBJ2-3 | NA | TRBV7-2
TGCGCCAGCAGCTTGGGAGGGAAAATAGGGATCACTGAAGCTTTCTTT | CASSLGGKIGITEAFF | NA | TRBJ1-1 | NA | TRBV5-1
TGCGCCAGCAGCTTAGCTCTGGGGGTTGGTTGGTCCTACAATGAGCAGTTCTTC | CASSLALGVGWSYNEQFF | NA | TRBJ2-1 | few | TRBV5-1
TGTGTCAGCAGCCAGGTGGGACGGGCCACTGAAGCTTTCTTT | CVSSQVGRATEAFF | NA | TRBJ1-1 | NA | TRBV3-1